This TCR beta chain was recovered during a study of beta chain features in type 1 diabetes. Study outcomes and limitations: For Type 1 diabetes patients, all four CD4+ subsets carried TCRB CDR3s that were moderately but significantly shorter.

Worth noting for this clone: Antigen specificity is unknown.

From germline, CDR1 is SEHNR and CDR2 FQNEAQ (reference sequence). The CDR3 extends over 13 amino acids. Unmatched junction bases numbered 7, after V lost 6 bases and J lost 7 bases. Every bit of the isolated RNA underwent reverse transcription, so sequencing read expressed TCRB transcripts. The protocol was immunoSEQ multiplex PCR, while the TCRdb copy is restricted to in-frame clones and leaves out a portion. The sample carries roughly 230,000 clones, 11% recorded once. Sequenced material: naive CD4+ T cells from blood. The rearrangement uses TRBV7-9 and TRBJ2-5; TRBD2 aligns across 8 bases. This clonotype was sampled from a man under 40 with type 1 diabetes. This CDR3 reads CASSPSGRATQYF. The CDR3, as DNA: TGTGCCAGCAGTCCTAGCGGGCGGGCGACCCAGTACTTC.